This T cell receptor (beta chain) was identified during a study of T cells after posttransplantation cyclophosphamide. Produced via immunoSEQ multiplex PCR; TCRdb's table is partial and in-frame only. There are about 25,000 clones in the sample, none observed a single time. Cyclophosphamide on days +3 and +4 followed busulfan-fludarabine conditioning and a marrow graft. This clone was observed at least ten times. Its antigen is not identified. Points from the study as a whole: Tissue-infiltrating T cells from skin or gut overlapped little with blood T cells. TRB clonality was highly associated with recipient CMV seropositivity and reactivation. Donor-recipient repertoire similarity was low at 1-2 months, rising over year one.

The sequence was collected from a male patient aged 18-29 years who received an allogeneic stem cell transplant from a related donor, was CMV-positive, and had no GVHD. Certain T cells may be donor cells from the graft. This material consisted of PBMCs, taken after allogeneic stem cell transplant with posttransplant cyclophosphamide.

CDR3 sequence reads: CASSLGSVDEKLFF. CDR3 nucleotide sequence: TGTGCCAGCAGCTTGGGGTCAGTTGATGAAAAACTGTTTTTT. The gene calls are TRBV5-6 and TRBJ1-4; no firm D call. The CDR3 extends over 14 amino acids. In germline, CDR1 is SGHDT, CDR2 YYEEEE. Between the trimmed V and J ends, which lost 0 bases and 6 bases, there was a span of 9 bases.